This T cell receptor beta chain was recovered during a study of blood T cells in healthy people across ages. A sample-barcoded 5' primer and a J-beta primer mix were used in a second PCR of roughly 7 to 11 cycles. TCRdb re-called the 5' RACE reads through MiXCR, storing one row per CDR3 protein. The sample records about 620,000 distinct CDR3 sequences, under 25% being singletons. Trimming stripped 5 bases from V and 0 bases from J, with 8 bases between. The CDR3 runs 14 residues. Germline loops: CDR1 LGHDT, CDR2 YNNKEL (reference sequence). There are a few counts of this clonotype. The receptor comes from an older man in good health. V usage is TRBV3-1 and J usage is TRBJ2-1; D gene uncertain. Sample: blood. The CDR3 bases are TGTGCCAGCAGCGAAATGAGCTCCTACAATGAGCAGTTCTTC. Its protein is CASSEMSSYNEQFF.